The TCR beta chain described here comes from a study of siplizumab effects on memory and regulatory T cells. Study results and caveats: Alloreactive sequences tracing back to unstimulated CD4+ memory cells fell significantly with siplizumab. Naive T cells were seemingly more diverse than memory cells, and major contributions to the alloresponse seemed to be made by them.

Data came from immunoSEQ multiplex PCR; TCRdb stores just in-frame clones and leaves some out. This sample has about 790 clones, with roughly 70% found just once. The J segment lost 1 base and the V segment lost 1 base, leaving 9 bases of the junction unmatched. The CDR3 is made up of 20 amino acids. Germline-derived CDR1 and CDR2 are SGHNT and YENEEA. Coculturing was carried out on the mixed lymphocyte reaction cells. It lasted 6 days and was done at 37°C. This clone was found once. Its antigen is unknown. This TCR was sampled from a human donor in good health; the cells came from an allogeneic mixed lymphocyte reaction. Some clones in this sample may be carry-over from other donors' samples. The chain has TRBV11-3 and TRBJ2-1; 14 bases are shared with TRBD2. Sequencing input: CFSE-low (dividing) CD4+ T cells sorted from an allogeneic mixed lymphocyte reaction. CDR3 loop: CASSLGPGLAGEGSYNEQFF. CDR3 nucleotides: TGTGCCAGCAGCTTAGGGCCGGGACTAGCGGGGGAAGGGTCCTACAATGAGCAGTTCTTC.